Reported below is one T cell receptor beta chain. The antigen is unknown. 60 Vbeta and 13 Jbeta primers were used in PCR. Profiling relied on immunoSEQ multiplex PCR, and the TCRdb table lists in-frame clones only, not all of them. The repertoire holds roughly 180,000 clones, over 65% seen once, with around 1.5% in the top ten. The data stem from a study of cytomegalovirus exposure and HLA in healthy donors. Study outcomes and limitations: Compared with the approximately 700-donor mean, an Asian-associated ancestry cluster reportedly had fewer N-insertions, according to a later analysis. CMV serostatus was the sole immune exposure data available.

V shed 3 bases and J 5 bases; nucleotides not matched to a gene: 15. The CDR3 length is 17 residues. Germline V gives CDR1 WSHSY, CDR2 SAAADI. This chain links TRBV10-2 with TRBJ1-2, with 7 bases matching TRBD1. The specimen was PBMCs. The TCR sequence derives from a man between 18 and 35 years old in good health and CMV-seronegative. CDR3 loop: CASSDPKQDRVGYGYTF. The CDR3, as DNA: TGCGCCAGCAGTGACCCCAAACAAGACAGGGTCGGTTATGGCTACACCTTC.